Listed below are T cell receptor beta chains from one sample, sequenced in a study of identical twins. TCRdb independently ran MiXCR on the 5' RACE reads; one entry per CDR3 protein. The data contain over 250,000 distinct CDR3 sequences, more than 8% of them singletons. A further study also used this sample, focusing on yellow fever vaccine responses in identical twins.

The source material was CD8+ T cells sorted from blood. The source of these receptors is a woman between 18 and 29 years old in good health. CDR3s include the opening cysteine and the closing phenylalanine or tryptophan.

TRBV11-2	TRBJ2-5	CASSLWPGETQYF
TRBV28	TRBJ2-2	CASRVSNTGELFF
TRBV7-9	TRBJ2-7	CASSFWTGPVYEQYF
TRBV4-2	TRBJ2-1	CASSQAVYNEQFF
TRBV12-3/TRBV12-4	TRBJ1-6	CASSSYQGGNSPLHF
TRBV6-2/TRBV6-3	TRBJ2-2	CASSYSLVGRPPGELFF
TRBV4-3	TRBJ2-7	CASSQDSRETVREQYF
TRBV10-3	TRBJ2-3	CAISVRAGTDTQYF
TRBV5-5	TRBJ2-1	CASSLAGVAGGSWDEQFF
TRBV6-1	TRBJ2-7	CASSKRRYEQYF
TRBV27	TRBJ2-4	CASRKGPDRNIQYF
TRBV6-5	TRBJ2-7	CASSYPGQGLYEQYF
TRBV2	TRBJ2-7	CASSERAVSSYEQYF
TRBV5-1	TRBJ2-1	CASSSSGTPEQFF
TRBV3-1	TRBJ2-3	CASSQFDSPGTDTQYF
TRBV29-1	TRBJ2-1	CSVEGSLTARAEEQFF
TRBV6-1	TRBJ1-2	CASSEAVGYYGYTF
TRBV7-9	TRBJ2-5	CASSLVGIQETQYF
TRBV9	TRBJ2-3	CASSLYGGADTQYF
TRBV29-1	TRBJ2-1	CSVGDRGTGSYNEQFF
TRBV5-4	TRBJ2-1	CASSLLLDSRNEQFF
TRBV5-4	TRBJ2-3	CASSGRLAPTDTQYF
TRBV28	TRBJ2-3	CASSGGYTDTQYF